Here is one T cell receptor (beta chain) with its context. Its antigen is unidentified. V shed 1 base and J shed 7 bases, with 8 bases lying between them. The CDR3 sequence is 12 residues long. Germline values: CDR1 LGHDT, CDR2 YNNKEL (reference sequence). The data derive from a study of regulatory T cells in long-lasting Graves disease. Overall study results and limits: Whereas new patients shared 966 public clonotypes, persistent patients shared more, at about 3,000.

According to the study, TCR beta libraries were built with iRepertoire HTBI primers and CDR3-region Arm-PCR. TCRdb passed the multiplex PCR reads through MiXCR, listing each CDR3 protein once. The table shows under 800,000 distinct CDR3 sequences, with 15% to 20% occurring only once. Time point here: newly diagnosed GD, antithyroid drugs for less than 3 months. From RNA extracted from PBMCs, the TCR library was made. These same data were also listed under a study on T cells in Graves' hyperthyroidism and ophthalmopathy. That source notes: Pregnant or lactating patients were excluded, as were those with uncontrolled infection or other autoimmune disease.

The specimen was peripheral blood mononuclear cells (PBMCs), collected at new diagnosis, from a patient treated with antithyroid drugs. This sequence originates from a woman aged 25 to 45 with Graves disease. The genes are TRBV3-1 and TRBJ2-7; D gene unclear. The CDR3 region is CASSQVLGEQYF. The CDR3 region has the DNA TGTGCCAGCAGCCAAGTCTTAGGGGAGCAGTACTTC.